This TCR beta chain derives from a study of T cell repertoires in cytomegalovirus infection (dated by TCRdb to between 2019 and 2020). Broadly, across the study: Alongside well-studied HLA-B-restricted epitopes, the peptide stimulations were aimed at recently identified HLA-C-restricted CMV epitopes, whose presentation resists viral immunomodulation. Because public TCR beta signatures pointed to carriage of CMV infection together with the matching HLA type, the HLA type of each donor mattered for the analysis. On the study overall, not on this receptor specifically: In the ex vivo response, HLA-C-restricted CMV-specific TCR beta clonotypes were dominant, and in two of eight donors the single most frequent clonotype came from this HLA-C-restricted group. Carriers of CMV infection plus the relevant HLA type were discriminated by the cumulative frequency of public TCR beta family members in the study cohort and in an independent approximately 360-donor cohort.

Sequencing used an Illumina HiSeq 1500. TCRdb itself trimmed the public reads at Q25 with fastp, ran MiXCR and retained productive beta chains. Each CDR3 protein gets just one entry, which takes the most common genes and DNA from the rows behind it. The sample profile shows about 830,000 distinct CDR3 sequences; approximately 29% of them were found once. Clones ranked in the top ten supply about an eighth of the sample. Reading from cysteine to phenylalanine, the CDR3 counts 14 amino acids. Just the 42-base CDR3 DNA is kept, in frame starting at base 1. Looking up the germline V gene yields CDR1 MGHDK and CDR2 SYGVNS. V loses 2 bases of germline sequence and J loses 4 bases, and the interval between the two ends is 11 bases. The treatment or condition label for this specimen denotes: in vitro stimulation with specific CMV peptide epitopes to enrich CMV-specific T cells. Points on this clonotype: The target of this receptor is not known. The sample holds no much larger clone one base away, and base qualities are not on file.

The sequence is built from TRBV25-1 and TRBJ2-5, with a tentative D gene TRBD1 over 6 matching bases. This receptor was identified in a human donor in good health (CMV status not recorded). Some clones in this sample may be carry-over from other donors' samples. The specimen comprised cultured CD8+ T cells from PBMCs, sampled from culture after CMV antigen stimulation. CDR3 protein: CASSEGAGAETQYF. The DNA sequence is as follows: TGTGCCAGCAGTGAAGGAGCAGGGGCAGAGACCCAGTACTTC. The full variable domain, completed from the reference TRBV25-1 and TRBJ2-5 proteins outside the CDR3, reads EADIYQTPRYLVIGTGKKITLECSQTMGHDKMYWYQQDPGMELHLIHYSYGVNSTEKGDLSSESTVSRIRTEHFPLTLESARPSHTSQYLCASSEGAGAETQYFGPGTRLLVL.